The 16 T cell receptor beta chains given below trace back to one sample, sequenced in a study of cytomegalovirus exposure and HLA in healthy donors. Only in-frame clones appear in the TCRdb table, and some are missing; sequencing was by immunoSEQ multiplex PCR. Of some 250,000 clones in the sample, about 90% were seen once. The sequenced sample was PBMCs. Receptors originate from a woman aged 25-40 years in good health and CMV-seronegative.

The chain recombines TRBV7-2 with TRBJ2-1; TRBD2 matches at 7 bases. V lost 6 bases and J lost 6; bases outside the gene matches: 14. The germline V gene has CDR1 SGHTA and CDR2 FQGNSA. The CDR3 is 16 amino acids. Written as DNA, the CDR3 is TGTGCCAGCAGTCTCCAGCCGGGGGGAGTGACCAATGAGCAGTTCTTC. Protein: CASSLQPGGVTNEQFF.

The CDR3 coding sequence is TGTGCCAGCAGACCCCGGGTGGGCAATGAGCAGTTCTTC. Encoded protein: CASRPRVGNEQFF. The chain couples TRBV6-6 to TRBJ2-1; no clear D. The CDR3 is made up of 13 amino acids. V dropped 6 bases and J dropped 6 bases, with 12 bases sitting between them. CDR1 MNHNY and CDR2 SVGAGI come from the germline V gene (reference sequence).

CDR3 sequence: CASRTGGGTTYEQYF. In nucleotides, the CDR3 is TGTGCCAGCAGGACGGGTGGCGGAACCACCTACGAGCAGTACTTC. The chain employs TRBV6-5 and TRBJ2-7; no clear D gene. Deletions cut 6 bases from V and 2 bases from J, with 17 bases between. The CDR3 loop spans 15 amino acids. CDR1 and CDR2 (germline): MNHEY, SVGAGI.

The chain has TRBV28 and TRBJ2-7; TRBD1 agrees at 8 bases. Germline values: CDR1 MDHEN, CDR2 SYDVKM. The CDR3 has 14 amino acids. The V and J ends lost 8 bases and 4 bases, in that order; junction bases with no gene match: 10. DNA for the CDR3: TGTGCCAGCGGAAGCCCCAGGGGGCGTTACGAGCAGTACTTC. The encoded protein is CASGSPRGRYEQYF.

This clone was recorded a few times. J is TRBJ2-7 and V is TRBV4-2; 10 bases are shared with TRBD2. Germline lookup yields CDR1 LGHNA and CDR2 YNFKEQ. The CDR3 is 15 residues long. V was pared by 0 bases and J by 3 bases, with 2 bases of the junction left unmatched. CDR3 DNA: TGTGCCAGCAGCCAAGATTCTAGCGGGAGCTACGAGCAGTACTTC. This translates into CASSQDSSGSYEQYF.

CDR3 DNA sequence: TGTGCCAGCAGCTGGGGACAGGGAGGCACAGATACGCAGTATTTT. This gives the protein CASSWGQGGTDTQYF. The chain joins TRBV13 to TRBJ2-3, with 9 bases matching TRBD1. The CDR3 covers 15 residues. The germline CDR1 and CDR2 sequences are PRHDT and FYEKMQ (reference sequence). J lost 1 base, V lost 4 bases, and 3 bases had no gene match.

The CDR3 DNA sequence: TGTGCCAGCAGTTTAGGGGCCGGAAGCACCGGGGAGCTGTTTTTT. Encoded protein: CASSLGAGSTGELFF. The V gene is TRBV27, the J gene TRBJ2-2; D might be TRBD1 (5 bases). Deletions cut 2 bases from V and 4 bases from J, with 11 bases between. Germline V gives CDR1 MNHEY, CDR2 SMNVEV (reference sequence). This CDR3 contains 15 residues.

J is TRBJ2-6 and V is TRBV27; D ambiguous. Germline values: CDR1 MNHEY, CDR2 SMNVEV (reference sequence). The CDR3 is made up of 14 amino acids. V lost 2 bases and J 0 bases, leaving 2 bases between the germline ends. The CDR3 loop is CASSLGSGANVLTF. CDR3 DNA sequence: TGTGCCAGCAGTTTAGGCTCTGGGGCCAACGTCCTGACTTTC. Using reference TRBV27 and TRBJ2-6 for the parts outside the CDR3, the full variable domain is EAQVTQNPRYLITVTGKKLTVTCSQNMNHEYMSWYRQDPGLGLRQIYYSMNVEVTDKGDVPEGYKVSRKEKRNFPLILESPSPNQTSLYFCASSLGSGANVLTFGAGSRLTVL.

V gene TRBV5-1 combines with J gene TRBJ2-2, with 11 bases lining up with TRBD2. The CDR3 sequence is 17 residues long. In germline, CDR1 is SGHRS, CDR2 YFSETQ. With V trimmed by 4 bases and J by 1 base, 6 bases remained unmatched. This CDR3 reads CASSSQGTSGNTGELFF. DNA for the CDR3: TGCGCCAGCAGCAGCCAGGGGACTAGCGGGAACACCGGGGAGCTGTTTTTT.

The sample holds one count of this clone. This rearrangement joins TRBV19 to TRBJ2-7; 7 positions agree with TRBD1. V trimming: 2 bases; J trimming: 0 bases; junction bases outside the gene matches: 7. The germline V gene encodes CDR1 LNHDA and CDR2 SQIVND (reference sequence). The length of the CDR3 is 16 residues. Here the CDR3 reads CASSISQTGPSYEQYF. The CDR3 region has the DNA TGTGCCAGTAGTATATCTCAGACAGGGCCCTCCTACGAGCAGTACTTC.

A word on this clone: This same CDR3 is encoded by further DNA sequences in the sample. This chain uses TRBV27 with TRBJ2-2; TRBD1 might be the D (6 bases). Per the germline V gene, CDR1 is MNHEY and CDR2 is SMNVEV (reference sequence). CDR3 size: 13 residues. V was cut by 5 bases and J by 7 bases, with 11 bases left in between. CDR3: CASSPLDSGELFF. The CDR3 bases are TGTGCCAGCAGTCCCCTGGACAGCGGGGAGCTGTTTTTT.

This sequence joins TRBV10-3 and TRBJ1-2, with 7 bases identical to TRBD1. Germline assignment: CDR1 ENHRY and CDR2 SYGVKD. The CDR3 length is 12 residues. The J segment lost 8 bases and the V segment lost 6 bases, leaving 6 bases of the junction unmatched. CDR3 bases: TGTGCCATCAGACCAGACAGGGACGGCTACACCTTC. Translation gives CAIRPDRDGYTF.

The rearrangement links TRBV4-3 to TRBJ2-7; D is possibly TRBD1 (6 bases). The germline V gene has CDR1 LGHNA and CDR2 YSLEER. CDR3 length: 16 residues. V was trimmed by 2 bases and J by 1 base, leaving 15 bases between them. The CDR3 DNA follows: TGCGCCAGCAGCCAACCTTGGACAGCTGCTTCCTACGAGCAGTACTTC. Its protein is CASSQPWTAASYEQYF.

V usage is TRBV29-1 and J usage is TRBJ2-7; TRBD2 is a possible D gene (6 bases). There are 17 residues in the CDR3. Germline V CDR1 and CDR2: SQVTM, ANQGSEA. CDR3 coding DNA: TGCAGACAACCCTGGACTAACAATTGCCGCTCCAGTTACGAGCAGTACTTC. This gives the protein CRQPWTNNCRSSYEQYF.

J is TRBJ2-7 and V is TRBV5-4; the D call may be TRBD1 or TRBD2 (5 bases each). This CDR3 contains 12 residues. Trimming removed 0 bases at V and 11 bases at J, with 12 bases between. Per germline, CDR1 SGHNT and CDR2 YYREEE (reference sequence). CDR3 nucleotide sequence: TGTGCCAGCAGCTTGGTTCAGGGAGCAGAGTACTTC. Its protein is CASSLVQGAEYF.

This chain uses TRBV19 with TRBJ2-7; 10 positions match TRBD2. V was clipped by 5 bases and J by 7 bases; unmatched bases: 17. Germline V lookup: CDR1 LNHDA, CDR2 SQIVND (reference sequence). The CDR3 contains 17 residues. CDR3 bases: TGTGCCAGTAGTTTGACGTCGACTAGCGGGTCTCTTGGGGAGCAGTACTTC. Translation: CASSLTSTSGSLGEQYF. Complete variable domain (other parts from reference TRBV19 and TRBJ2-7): DGGITQSPKYLFRKEGQNVTLSCEQNLNHDAMYWYRQDPGQGLRLIYYSQIVNDFQKGDIAEGYSVSREKKESFPLTVTSAQKNPTAFYLCASSLTSTSGSLGEQYFGPGTRLTVT.